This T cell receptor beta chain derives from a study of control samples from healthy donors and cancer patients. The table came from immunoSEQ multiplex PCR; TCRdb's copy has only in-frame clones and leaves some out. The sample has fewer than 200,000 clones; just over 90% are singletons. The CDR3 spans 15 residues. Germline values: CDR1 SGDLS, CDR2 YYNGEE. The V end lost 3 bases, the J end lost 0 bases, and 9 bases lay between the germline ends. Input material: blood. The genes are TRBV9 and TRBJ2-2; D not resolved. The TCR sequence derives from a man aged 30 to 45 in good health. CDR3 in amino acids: CASSGAMANTGELFF. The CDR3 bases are TGTGCCAGCAGCGGTGCTATGGCGAACACCGGGGAGCTGTTTTTT.